This T cell receptor beta chain was identified during a study of T cell responses to AZD1222 COVID-19 vaccine. Study context: Samples with a second dose at about 4 or about 12 weeks were pooled together.

About this clone: Its antigen is currently unknown.

Profiled with immunoSEQ multiplex PCR; TCRdb holds only in-frame clones, not every one. This table holds about 150,000 clones, roughly 88% found once. Study-wide results and caveats: Donors in the cohort were predominantly white British and more often female, and clonal diversity was possibly underestimated. As reported, nearly half of all spike-specific TCRs target variant regions that are unmutated. There were vaccine-associated CD4 TCRs across spike, dominant at 160-218 and 743-854.

V was shortened by 2 bases and J by 0 bases, with 8 bases between the two germline ends. CDR3 length: 15 residues. Per the germline V gene, CDR1 is MDHEN and CDR2 is SYDVKM. The chain links TRBV28 to TRBJ1-5; D is uncertain. The receptor comes from an adult in good health. This material consisted of peripheral blood, taken on day 0 of AZD1222 vaccination. The CDR3 DNA is TGTGCCAGCAGTTTAGACACACATAGCAATCAGCCCCAGCATTTT. Translating gives CASSLDTHSNQPQHF.